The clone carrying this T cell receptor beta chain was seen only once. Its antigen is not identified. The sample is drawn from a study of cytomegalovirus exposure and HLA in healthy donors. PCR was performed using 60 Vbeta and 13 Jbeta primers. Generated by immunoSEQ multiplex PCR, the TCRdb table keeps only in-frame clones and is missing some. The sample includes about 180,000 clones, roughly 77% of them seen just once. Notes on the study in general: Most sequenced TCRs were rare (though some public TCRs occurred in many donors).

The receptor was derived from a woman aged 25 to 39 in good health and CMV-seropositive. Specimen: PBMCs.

DNA for the CDR3: TGTGCCAGCCGGGCCAGCGGGAGCCACTGGGATACGCAGTATTTT. This encodes CASRASGSHWDTQYF. This chain uses TRBV28 with TRBJ2-3; 8 bases agree with TRBD2. J lost 6 bases, V lost 8 bases, and 13 bases had no gene match. The CDR3 covers 15 residues. Germline V lookup: CDR1 MDHEN, CDR2 SYDVKM.